These 17 T cell receptor beta chains were all obtained from the same sample, sequenced in a study of T cell repertoires in cytomegalovirus infection. Their recognized antigens are unknown. TCRdb reprocessed the reads via MiXCR and lists one record per CDR3 protein. The sample includes approximately 500,000 distinct CDR3 sequences, more than 30% seen only once; the top ten take roughly 17%. The specimen comprised cultured PBMCs, sampled from culture after CMV antigen stimulation. These receptors were obtained from a human donor in good health (CMV status not recorded). Some clones in this sample may be carry-over from other donors' samples.

This clonotype was seen a handful of times. The CDR3 region is CASSSQGGAYNEQFF. In DNA form, the CDR3 reads TGTGCCAGCAGCTCGCAGGGCGGAGCTTACAATGAGCAGTTCTTC. This chain connects TRBV7-2 to TRBJ2-1; perhaps TRBD1 as D (5 bases). This CDR3 spans 15 amino acids. V lost 4 bases, J lost 4 bases, and 14 bases lay in between. Germline assignment: CDR1 SGHTA and CDR2 FQGNSA.

The V call is TRBV27, the J call TRBJ2-3; the match to TRBD2 covers 10 bases. This CDR3 has 19 amino acids. Germline V CDR1 and CDR2: MNHEY, SMNVEV (reference sequence). Trimming removed 0 bases from V and 1 base from J; junction bases left unmatched: 10. The CDR3 bases are TGTGCCAGCAGTTTATCGATGCTAGCGGGAGAGTCCCGCACAGATACGCAGTATTTT. Protein: CASSLSMLAGESRTDTQYF.

The chain's CDR3 is CASSGSAGGGNTQYF. Written as DNA, the CDR3 is TGTGCCAGCAGTGGGAGTGCGGGGGGCGGAAATACGCAGTATTTT. The chain has TRBV6-1 and TRBJ2-3; 8 nucleotides line up with TRBD2. With 4 bases clipped from V and 7 bases from J, the junction kept 10 bases outside the gene matches. CDR1 MNHNS and CDR2 SASEGT come from the germline V gene. This CDR3 comprises 15 residues.

The chain links TRBV6-2 or TRBV6-3 to TRBJ2-4; 9 bases align to TRBD2. The CDR3 has 19 residues. Germline CDR1 reads MNHEY; CDR2 reads SVGEGT. The junction had 15 bases not matched to a gene; V was cut back by 6 bases and J by 0 bases. DNA for the CDR3: TGTGCCAGCAGCCCAGGTAGCGGGAGTAAGAGGGTAGCCAAAAACATTCAGTACTTC. The encoded protein is CASSPGSGSKRVAKNIQYF.

There are many counts of this clonotype. The rearrangement uses TRBV7-2 and TRBJ1-3; D gene ambiguous. The CDR3 has 14 amino acids. Germline lookup yields CDR1 SGHTA and CDR2 FQGNSA. V dropped 1 base and J dropped 4 bases, with 8 bases sitting between them. CDR3 DNA: TGTGCCAGCAGCTTAGTCAGTCCAGGAAACACCATATATTTT. It encodes CASSLVSPGNTIYF.

This clonotype was counted once. This sequence joins TRBV4-3 and TRBJ1-6; D may be TRBD1 (6 bases). V shed 1 base and J shed 8 bases, with 9 bases lying between them. The CDR3 extends over 14 amino acids. Germline values: CDR1 LGHNA, CDR2 YSLEER. CDR3 region: CASSQGEGDSPLHF. DNA for the CDR3: TGCGCCAGCAGCCAAGGAGAGGGGGATTCACCCCTCCACTTT.

The chain has TRBV18 and TRBJ1-2, with 7 bases lining up with TRBD1. The V and J ends lost 0 bases and 2 bases, in that order; junction bases with no gene match: 0. The CDR3 is 14 residues long. Germline CDR1 reads KGHSH; CDR2 reads LQKENI. The CDR3 reads CASSPPTGNYGYTF. CDR3 nucleotides: TGTGCCAGCTCACCACCGACAGGGAACTATGGCTACACCTTC.

The gene calls are TRBV4-2 and TRBJ1-5; 11 positions agree with TRBD1. The CDR3 sequence is 16 residues long. The germline CDR1 and CDR2 sequences are LGHNA and YNFKEQ. V trimming: 1 base; J trimming: 2 bases; junction bases outside the gene matches: 1. The CDR3 region is CASSQGTGGRNQPQHF. CDR3 nucleotides: TGTGCCAGCAGCCAAGGGACAGGGGGCCGCAATCAGCCCCAGCATTTT.

The V call is TRBV7-2, the J call TRBJ2-7; D not resolved. Trimming stripped 1 base from V and 7 bases from J, with 11 bases between. CDR1 SGHTA and CDR2 FQGNSA come from the germline V gene. The CDR3 loop spans 13 amino acids. CDR3 bases: TGTGCCAGCAGCTTAGGGCCTTCTTGGGAGCAGTACTTC. Translating gives CASSLGPSWEQYF.

This chain uses TRBV12-3 or TRBV12-4 with TRBJ2-3; 7 bases fit TRBD2. The V and J ends lost 5 bases and 2 bases, in that order; junction bases with no gene match: 10. There are 16 residues in the CDR3. This CDR3 reads CASSHTRAGVTDTQYF. The CDR3 DNA sequence: TGTGCCAGCAGTCACACGAGGGCGGGGGTCACAGATACGCAGTATTTT.

This clonotype has just one count. This chain uses TRBV20-1 with TRBJ2-6, with D uncertain. The germline V and J ends were trimmed by 0 bases and 4 bases, with 13 bases remaining between them. Per germline, CDR1 DFQATT and CDR2 SNEGSKA (reference sequence). This CDR3 comprises 16 residues. The CDR3 DNA follows: TGCAGTGCTAGAGATCCTCCCGGGTCGGGGGCCAACGTCCTGACTTTC. Translated, it gives CSARDPPGSGANVLTF.

The chain employs TRBV18 and TRBJ2-7, with D possibly matching TRBD2 (7 bases). The CDR3 runs 14 residues. V was clipped by 6 bases and J by 6 bases, with 18 bases between them. Germline CDR1 reads KGHSH; CDR2 reads LQKENI. The CDR3 spells CASSRGAGPLEQYV. CDR3 coding DNA: TGTGCCAGCTCCCGGGGGGCAGGCCCCCTCGAGCAGTACGTC.

This clonotype was seen only a few times. V usage is TRBV6-5 and J usage is TRBJ1-1; D not resolved. Trimming cost V 1 base and J 2 bases, with 14 bases left between them. CDR1 is MNHEY, CDR2 SVGAGI, per germline. This CDR3 spans 16 amino acids. CDR3 sequence reads: CASSYFGPEPNTEAFF. The CDR3 DNA follows: TGTGCCAGCAGTTACTTCGGACCGGAACCAAACACTGAAGCTTTCTTT.

This clonotype occurred a few times. The genes are TRBV6-2 or TRBV6-3 and TRBJ2-6, with D perhaps matching TRBD2 (5 bases). The CDR3 loop spans 15 amino acids. V lost 2 bases, J lost 4 bases, and 9 bases lay in between. CDR1 is MNHEY and CDR2 is SVGEGT in the germline V gene. The CDR3 region is CASSYTAAGANVLTF. In nucleotides, the CDR3 is TGTGCCAGCAGTTACACAGCGGCAGGGGCCAACGTCCTGACTTTC.

V and J are TRBV13 and TRBJ2-1, with D tentatively TRBD2 (5 bases). From germline, CDR1 is PRHDT and CDR2 FYEKMQ (reference sequence). CDR3 length: 12 amino acids. Trimming took off 0 bases at V and 10 bases at J, with 7 bases between the two ends. The CDR3 DNA sequence: TGTGCCAGCAGCTTAGGGATAGCGGAGCAGTTCTTC. It specifies CASSLGIAEQFF.

This clonotype was seen once. The rearrangement links TRBV30 to TRBJ1-6; perhaps TRBD1 as D (5 bases). CDR1 and CDR2 (germline): GTSNPN, SVGIG (reference sequence). The CDR3 extends over 13 amino acids. Trimming stripped 4 bases from V and 6 bases from J, with 10 bases between. CDR3 in DNA: TGTGCCTGGACAACAAGGGGTAATTCACCCCTCCACTTT. It is translated as CAWTTRGNSPLHF. Drawing the rest from reference TRBV30 and TRBJ1-6, the complete variable domain is SQTIHQWPATLVQPVGSPLSLECTVEGTSNPNLYWYRQAAGRGLQLLFYSVGIGQISSEVPQNLSASRPQDRQFILSSKKLLLSDSGFYLCAWTTRGNSPLHFGNGTRLTVT.

This clonotype was detected a few times. The J gene is TRBJ2-2, the V gene TRBV24-1, with D perhaps matching TRBD1 (6 bases). Per the germline V gene, CDR1 is KGHDR and CDR2 is SFDVKD. CDR3 length: 16 residues. V lost 5 bases and J 1 base, leaving 13 bases between the germline ends. The CDR3 DNA reads as TGTGCCACCAGTGCCCTACCGACAGGGAACACCGGGGAGCTGTTTTTT. This encodes CATSALPTGNTGELFF.